This T cell receptor (beta chain) was identified in a study of neurological immune-mediated disorders. TCRdb re-analysed the 5' RACE reads in MiXCR, keeping a single row per CDR3 protein. The sample lists 30,000 or so distinct CDR3 sequences; approximately 15% were seen once. Unmatched junction bases numbered 8, after V lost 6 bases and J lost 9 bases. The germline V gene has CDR1 DFQATT and CDR2 SNEGSKA (reference sequence). CDR3 size: 14 residues. At least ten counts were recorded for this clonotype. This clonotype was obtained from a man between 65 and 85 years old in good health. The sequenced sample consisted of PBMCs. This chain connects TRBV20-1 to TRBJ1-6, with TRBD1 matching 10 bases. The CDR3 bases are TGCAGTGCCCGAGAGGACAGGGGGGGTTCACCCCTCCACTTT. Its protein product is CSAREDRGGSPLHF.